Presented here are 12 T cell receptor beta chains from one specimen sequenced in a study of siplizumab effects on memory and regulatory T cells (dated by TCRdb to about 2019). The library was prepared using the immunoSEQ multiplex PCR assay. In its TCRdb copy, this immuneACCESS table keeps in-frame sequences only and misses some clones. Where compared with another copy, unresolved V genes explain less than half of these, and the others have no known cause. The table for this sample lists 75,000 to 100,000 clones; just under 95% of them were counted only once. The ten most abundant clones make up around 1.5% of the sample. The sequencing input was non-Treg CD4+ T cells sorted from blood. The cell subset or site label for this specimen denotes: FACS-sorted unstimulated CD4+ non-regulatory T cells. The receptors stem from a human donor in good health.

The table lists this clone with a count of one. The chain recombines TRBV27 with TRBJ2-1; 12 nucleotides align to TRBD2. The CDR3 totals 14 residues. CDR1 and CDR2 from the germline V gene are MNHEY and SMNVEV (reference sequence). The junction had 5 bases not matched to a gene; V was cut back by 7 bases and J by 7 bases. CDR3 in DNA: TGTGCCAGCACCAGGACTAGCGGGATAAATGAGCAGTTCTTC. This encodes CASTRTSGINEQFF.

The chain carries TRBV19 and TRBJ2-5, with D maybe TRBD2 (5 bases). V lost 4 bases and J 2 bases, leaving 20 bases between the germline ends. The CDR3 loop spans 17 amino acids. CDR1 is LNHDA, CDR2 SQIVND, per germline (reference sequence). This chain's CDR3 is CASSRIASLSFQETQYF. The CDR3 coding sequence is TGTGCCAGTAGTAGGATAGCGAGCTTGTCCTTTCAAGAGACCCAGTACTTC.

V is TRBV5-4 and J is TRBJ2-1, with a tentative D call TRBD1 (6 bases). Looked up from germline, CDR1 is SGHNT and CDR2 is YYREEE (reference sequence). V gave up 0 bases and J gave up 5 bases, with 15 bases separating them. This CDR3 has 16 residues. The CDR3 region is CASSLAFGGPNNEQFF. The CDR3 DNA reads TGTGCCAGCAGCTTGGCTTTTGGGGGCCCAAACAATGAGCAGTTCTTC. Full variable domain (outside the CDR3, taken from reference TRBV5-4 and TRBJ2-1): ETGVTQSPTHLIKTRGQQVTLRCSSQSGHNTVSWYQQALGQGPQFIFQYYREEENGRGNFPPRFSGLQFPNYSSELNVNALELDDSALYLCASSLAFGGPNNEQFFGPGTRLTVL.

Remarks on this clone: Germline is not matched at one junction end, which may reflect a read error. The rearrangement joins TRBV15 to TRBJ1-4, with no clear D. The CDR3 extends over 15 amino acids. Looked up from germline, CDR1 is LNHNV and CDR2 is YYDKDF (reference sequence). The CDR3 is CATSRDTETDQSGHF. CDR3 in DNA: TGTGCCACCAGCAGAGATACTGAAACAGATCAGAGTGGGCATTTT. The complete variable domain, with remaining parts taken from reference TRBV15 and TRBJ1-4, reads DAMVIQNPRYQVTQFGKPVTLSCSQTLNHNVMYWYQQKSSQAPKLLFHYYDKDFNNEADTPDNFQSRRPNTSFCFLDIRSPGLGDTAMYLCATSRDTETDQSGHFGSGTQLSVL.

The chain joins TRBV10-3 to TRBJ2-4; TRBD1 matches 10 bases. V lost 6 bases to trimming and J lost 2 bases; unmatched junction nucleotides: 4. This CDR3 is 15 amino acids long. Germline CDR1 reads ENHRY; CDR2 reads SYGVKD. CDR3 loop: CAISSDRGTKNIQYF. The CDR3 bases are TGTGCCATCAGCTCGGACAGGGGGACCAAAAACATTCAGTACTTC.

The V and J genes are TRBV6-5 and TRBJ2-7; 7 nucleotides agree with TRBD1. Trimming removed 2 bases from V and 7 bases from J; junction bases left unmatched: 11. The length of the CDR3 is 15 residues. CDR1 is MNHEY, CDR2 SVGAGI, per germline. DNA of the CDR3: TGTGCCAGCAGTTACAGACAGGGTAGGATGGGGGAGCAGTACTTC. Translation gives CASSYRQGRMGEQYF.

The genes are TRBV25-1 and TRBJ1-5; the D is unclear. CDR3 length: 12 amino acids. Between the trimmed V and J ends, which lost 5 bases and 6 bases, there was a span of 8 bases. Germline CDR1 is MGHDK and CDR2 is SYGVNS. The CDR3 DNA follows: TGTGCCAGCAGTAACCAAGGTCAGCCCCAGCATTTT. This gives the protein CASSNQGQPQHF.

The chain is built from TRBV2 and TRBJ2-1, with 7 nucleotides matching TRBD2. The CDR3 is made up of 14 amino acids. CDR1 SNHLY and CDR2 FYNNEI come from the germline V gene. J was trimmed by 5 bases and V by 4 bases; bases with no gene match: 5. DNA for the CDR3: TGTGCCAGCAGTGCGCGGGAGAGTCACAATGAGCAGTTCTTC. Protein product: CASSARESHNEQFF.

CDR3 loop: CASSIQYNEQFF. In DNA, the CDR3 is TGCGCCAGCAGTATCCAATACAATGAGCAGTTCTTC. The chain joins TRBV5-1 to TRBJ2-1; D ambiguous. V was cut by 5 bases and J by 4 bases, with 7 bases left in between. This CDR3 contains 12 residues. The germline CDR1 and CDR2 sequences are SGHRS and YFSETQ.

V is TRBV18 and J is TRBJ2-7, with 7 bases fitting TRBD1. This CDR3 spans 15 amino acids. Germline values: CDR1 KGHSH, CDR2 LQKENI. V shed 6 bases and J 0 bases; nucleotides not matched to a gene: 8. The CDR3 sequence: CASSAPQGTSYEQYF. In nucleotides, the CDR3 is TGTGCCAGCTCGGCCCCACAGGGGACCTCCTACGAGCAGTACTTC.

V usage is TRBV19 and J usage is TRBJ2-2, with D tentatively TRBD2 (7 bases). Germline V gene data show CDR1 as LNHDA and CDR2 as SQIVND (reference sequence). CDR3 length: 18 amino acids. Trimming removed 7 bases at V and 9 bases at J, with 30 bases between. The CDR3 DNA reads TGTGCCAGTACCGATTCGAAGGGGGGGACCAACCACAATCGGGAGCTGTTTTTT. It translates to CASTDSKGGTNHNRELFF.

V is TRBV5-4 and J is TRBJ2-5, with D tentatively TRBD1 (6 bases). Germline lookup yields CDR1 SGHNT and CDR2 YYREEE (reference sequence). The CDR3 is made up of 15 amino acids. Trimming shortened V by 2 bases and J by 3 bases, and 14 bases separated the two germline ends. The CDR3 sequence: CASSLGAGVEETQYF. For the CDR3, the DNA is TGTGCCAGCAGCTTAGGGGCAGGGGTCGAAGAGACCCAGTACTTC.